This T cell receptor (beta chain) emerged from a study of blood T cell repertoires in COVID-19. The sample holds a few counts of this clone. Using immunoSEQ multiplex PCR, the repertoire was profiled, and TCRdb retains in-frame clones only, with some absent. The sample carries nearly 95,000 clones, about nine tenths recorded once. Trimming pared 6 bases from V and 6 bases from J, leaving 11 bases between. The CDR3 consists of 12 residues. Germline V gene lookup returns CDR1 SEHNR and CDR2 FQNEAQ (reference sequence). The sample taken for sequencing was peripheral blood. The TCR was taken from a woman of 80 years or more with acute or convalescent COVID-19. The chain couples TRBV7-9 to TRBJ1-1; D might be TRBD1 (6 bases). The CDR3 DNA reads TGTGCCAGCAGACAGGGTTCTGCTGAAGCTTTCTTT. Translated, it gives CASRQGSAEAFF. The whole variable domain, remainder taken from reference TRBV7-9 and TRBJ1-1, is DTGVSQNPRHKITKRGQNVTFRCDPISEHNRLYWYRQTLGQGPEFLTYFQNEAQLEKSRLLSDRFSAERPKGSFSTLEIQRTEQGDSAMYLCASRQGSAEAFFGQGTRLTVV.